One sample yielded the 28 T cell receptor beta chains listed below, sequenced in a study of T cell responses to AZD1222 COVID-19 vaccine. Sequencing was performed with immunoSEQ multiplex PCR; in TCRdb, only in-frame clones are kept and a portion is missing. The sample comprises 200,000 to 300,000 clones, approximately 93% of which are singletons, and about 0.5% rests with the top ten. The specimen comprised peripheral blood, sampled on day 0 of AZD1222 vaccination. The source of these receptors is an adult in good health.

This chain uses TRBV2 with TRBJ2-1; no reliable D call. Trimming removed 7 bases from V and 4 bases from J, with 11 bases in between. This CDR3 has 13 amino acids. CDR1 and CDR2 from the germline V gene are SNHLY and FYNNEI. Written as DNA, the CDR3 is TGTGCCAGCACCGCCGGCGCATACAATGAGCAGTTCTTC. Protein product: CASTAGAYNEQFF.

To note about this clone: This sample also contains other DNA sequences that code for the same CDR3. The chain is built from TRBV28 and TRBJ1-1; D gene uncertain. The V gene lost 5 bases and the J gene lost 2 bases, with 3 bases spanning the gap. Germline CDR1 reads MDHEN; CDR2 reads SYDVKM. The CDR3 loop spans 11 amino acids. In DNA form, the CDR3 reads TGTGCCAGCAGTCCAAACACTGAAGCTTTCTTT. Translating it yields CASSPNTEAFF.

V usage is TRBV5-1 and J usage is TRBJ1-1; D not certain. Per germline, CDR1 SGHRS and CDR2 YFSETQ. V lost 5 bases to trimming and J lost 1 base, with 15 bases between them. This CDR3 is 15 amino acids long. The CDR3 region has the DNA TGCGCCAGCAGGCACCGAGGAGGACCGAACACTGAAGCTTTCTTT. Translation gives CASRHRGGPNTEAFF.

V usage is TRBV27 and J usage is TRBJ2-1; D is unresolved. Trimming removed 0 bases from V and 8 bases from J, with 8 bases in between. The CDR3 loop spans 13 amino acids. From germline, CDR1 is MNHEY and CDR2 SMNVEV (reference sequence). In DNA form, the CDR3 reads TGTGCCAGCAGTTTATCATACAACGATGAGCAGTTCTTC. The encoded protein is CASSLSYNDEQFF.

The chain couples TRBV2 to TRBJ2-2; 8 bases agree with TRBD2. This CDR3 has 12 residues. The V gene end was trimmed by 8 bases and the J gene end by 6 bases; junction bases not matched to a gene: 2. Germline loops: CDR1 SNHLY, CDR2 FYNNEI. DNA of the CDR3: TGTGCCAGCTCGGGGGGGGCCGGGGAGCTGTTTTTT. It codes for CASSGGAGELFF.

The chain is built from TRBV7-2 and TRBJ2-2; a possible D gene is TRBD2 (7 bases). V lost 3 bases to trimming and J lost 3 bases, with 17 bases between them. Germline CDR1 and CDR2: SGHTA and FQGNSA. The CDR3 runs to 17 residues. The CDR3 protein is CASSFGGLDGYTGELFF. The CDR3 nucleotides are TGTGCCAGCAGCTTCGGGGGGCTGGACGGTTACACCGGGGAGCTGTTTTTT.

The DNA for the CDR3 is TGTGCCAGCAGCCAAGGCAGTGCGACAAATAGCAATCAGCCCCAGCATTTT. Its translation: CASSQGSATNSNQPQHF. V usage is TRBV3-1 (or the pseudogene TRBV3-2) and J usage is TRBJ1-5; D is unclear. Looked up from germline, CDR1 is LGHDT and CDR2 is YNNKEL (reference sequence). The germline V and J ends were trimmed by 1 base and 0 bases, with 13 bases remaining between them. The CDR3 sequence is 17 residues long.

The V gene is TRBV28, the J gene TRBJ1-4; the D is unclear. The V and J ends lost 6 bases and 5 bases respectively, with 7 bases between them. CDR1 and CDR2 from the germline V gene are MDHEN and SYDVKM. The length of the CDR3 is 12 residues. Here the CDR3 DNA reads TGTGCCAGCAGACAACCCAATGAAAAACTGTTTTTT. Amino acids: CASRQPNEKLFF.

V and J are TRBV5-1 and TRBJ2-3; the match to TRBD1 covers 12 bases. Germline CDR1 SGHRS, CDR2 YFSETQ. The CDR3 is 16 residues long. J lost 2 bases, V lost 5 bases, and 6 bases had no gene match. CDR3 coding DNA: TGCGCCAGCAGGGGGACGGGACAGGGGGCCACAGATACGCAGTATTTT. It encodes CASRGTGQGATDTQYF.

The rearrangement joins TRBV7-9 to TRBJ1-4; no firm D call. Germline V CDR1 and CDR2: SEHNR, FQNEAQ (reference sequence). The V and J ends lost 5 bases and 8 bases respectively, with 9 bases between them. This CDR3 contains 12 residues. For the CDR3, the DNA is TGTGCCAGCAGCCATCGGGTCGAAAAACTGTTTTTT. This sequence encodes CASSHRVEKLFF.

The chain has TRBV25-1 and TRBJ2-1, with D tentatively TRBD2 (7 bases). This CDR3 has 16 amino acids. The germline V and J ends were trimmed by 2 bases and 3 bases, with 14 bases remaining between them. Germline V gives CDR1 MGHDK, CDR2 SYGVNS. Here the CDR3 reads CASSEGGGGSYNEQFF. CDR3 bases: TGTGCCAGCAGTGAAGGGGGCGGGGGTAGCTACAATGAGCAGTTCTTC.

In this sample, this clone turned up once. The rearrangement joins TRBV10-1 to TRBJ1-4; D is ambiguous. The CDR3 is made up of 19 amino acids. CDR1 and CDR2 from the germline V gene are WNHNN and SYGVQD (reference sequence). The V and J ends lost 2 bases and 8 bases respectively, with 27 bases between them. The DNA for the CDR3 is TGCGCCAGCAGTGAGCCCAAAGTTGGTCTTGGGTCGGCGGGGGAAAAACTGTTTTTT. This gives the protein CASSEPKVGLGSAGEKLFF.

V is TRBV4-1 and J is TRBJ1-2; 8 bases map to TRBD1. The germline CDR1 and CDR2 sequences are MGHRA and YSYEKL. The length of the CDR3 is 15 residues. Trimming removed 3 bases from V and 2 bases from J; junction bases left unmatched: 5. The chain's CDR3 is CASSQPGQENYGYTF. The CDR3 coding sequence is TGCGCCAGCAGCCAGCCGGGACAGGAGAACTATGGCTACACCTTC.

The CDR3 region is CASSAQDSPYGSPLHF. The CDR3, as DNA: TGTGCCAGCAGCGCACAGGATTCTCCATATGGTTCACCCCTCCACTTT. The gene calls are TRBV9 and TRBJ1-6; perhaps TRBD1 as D (5 bases). CDR3 length equals 16 residues. Germline CDR1 SGDLS, CDR2 YYNGEE. Trimming took off 3 bases at V and 9 bases at J, with 19 bases between the two ends.

This chain links TRBV7-2 with TRBJ2-7; TRBD2 is a possible D gene (6 bases). Trimming stripped 4 bases from V and 9 bases from J, with 16 bases between. Germline-derived CDR1 and CDR2 are SGHTA and FQGNSA. This CDR3 has 13 amino acids. The DNA for the CDR3 is TGTGCCAGCAGCTCTGGCGGGATTTTGGTGCAGTACTTC. Translation gives CASSSGGILVQYF.

CDR3 sequence: CASSFKNQPQHF. Here the CDR3 DNA reads TGTGCCAGCAGTTTCAAGAATCAGCCCCAGCATTTT. The chain employs TRBV28 and TRBJ1-5; no reliable D call. The CDR3 sequence is 12 residues long. Germline assignment: CDR1 MDHEN and CDR2 SYDVKM. The V end was cut by 3 bases, the J end by 4 bases, with 4 bases between. The full variable domain, in which reference TRBV28 and TRBJ1-5 provide the parts outside the CDR3, is DVKVTQSSRYLVKRTGEKVFLECVQDMDHENMFWYRQDPGLGLRLIYFSYDVKMKEKGDIPEGYSVSREKKERFSLILESASTNQTSMYLCASSFKNQPQHFGDGTRLSIL.

The CDR3 here is CASSRAGDPYEQYF. CDR3 bases: TGTGCCAGCAGTAGAGCGGGAGATCCCTACGAGCAGTACTTC. The V call is TRBV6-5, the J call TRBJ2-7; the match to TRBD2 covers 8 bases. Germline CDR1 reads MNHEY; CDR2 reads SVGAGI. The ends lost 5 bases at V and 2 bases at J; junction bases unmatched: 5. The CDR3 loop spans 14 amino acids.

The chain recombines TRBV6-5 with TRBJ1-2; D call uncertain. CDR1 is MNHEY and CDR2 is SVGAGI in the germline V gene. Trimming stripped 10 bases from V and 5 bases from J, with 11 bases between. This CDR3 region has 11 residues. CDR3 coding DNA: TGTGCCACGGCAGACCATTATGGCTACACCTTC. Its protein product is CATADHYGYTF.

The gene calls are TRBV11-3 and TRBJ2-3; TRBD1 might be the D (7 bases). Trimming shortened V by 5 bases and J by 5 bases, and 11 bases separated the two germline ends. Germline CDR1 is SGHNT and CDR2 is YENEEA. This CDR3 is built from 13 residues. The CDR3 nucleotides read TGTGCCAGCAGCACGCGGGACAGAGATACGCAGTATTTT. Amino acids: CASSTRDRDTQYF.

This rearrangement joins TRBV28 to TRBJ2-5; tentatively, D is TRBD1 (7 bases). CDR3 length: 14 residues. Trimming took off 2 bases at V and 5 bases at J, with 12 bases between the two ends. The germline V gene has CDR1 MDHEN and CDR2 SYDVKM. CDR3: CASSLGGTVETQYF. The CDR3 coding sequence is TGTGCCAGCAGTTTAGGGGGGACAGTCGAGACCCAGTACTTC.

This chain uses TRBV28 with TRBJ1-4; no firm D call. CDR3 length: 14 amino acids. Germline lookup yields CDR1 MDHEN and CDR2 SYDVKM. V was cut by 7 bases and J by 3 bases, with 12 bases left in between. This CDR3 is CASNPGQANEKLFF. The CDR3 bases are TGTGCCAGCAACCCCGGTCAGGCTAATGAAAAACTGTTTTTT. The full variable domain, rest sourced from reference TRBV28 and TRBJ1-4, is DVKVTQSSRYLVKRTGEKVFLECVQDMDHENMFWYRQDPGLGLRLIYFSYDVKMKEKGDIPEGYSVSREKKERFSLILESASTNQTSMYLCASNPGQANEKLFFGSGTQLSVL.

The rearrangement joins TRBV28 to TRBJ2-7; D perhaps matches TRBD1 (6 bases). The CDR3 has 12 residues. CDR1 is MDHEN and CDR2 is SYDVKM in the germline V gene. V lost 6 bases to trimming and J lost 2 bases, with 8 bases between them. As DNA, the CDR3 is TGTGCCAGCAGGGACAGCCCCTACGAGCAGTACTTC. Its translation is CASRDSPYEQYF.

The rearrangement links TRBV30 to TRBJ2-2; D unclear. This CDR3 is built from 14 residues. Between the trimmed V and J ends, which lost 0 bases and 2 bases, there was a span of 7 bases. Germline V gene lookup returns CDR1 GTSNPN and CDR2 SVGIG (reference sequence). CDR3 region: CAWSVSRNTGELFF. The CDR3 DNA reads as TGTGCCTGGAGTGTATCCAGAAACACCGGGGAGCTGTTTTTT.

This clone was recorded a few times. The chain uses TRBV5-1 and TRBJ1-1; no clear D. Trimming removed 0 bases from V and 1 base from J, with 7 bases in between. In germline, CDR1 is SGHRS, CDR2 YFSETQ. This CDR3 is 14 amino acids long. CDR3 region: CASSLEGRNTEAFF. The CDR3 nucleotides read TGCGCCAGCAGCTTGGAAGGCAGGAACACTGAAGCTTTCTTT.

This CDR3 reads CASSEGGAGDGYTF. CDR3 nucleotide sequence: TGTGCCAGCAGTGAAGGAGGGGCAGGGGACGGCTACACCTTC. The gene calls are TRBV6-1 and TRBJ1-2; maybe TRBD1 (6 bases). With 1 base removed from V and 8 bases from J, the gap between germline ends came to 14 bases. The CDR3 extends over 14 amino acids. Looked up from germline, CDR1 is MNHNS and CDR2 is SASEGT.

This clone was seen only a few times. The J gene is TRBJ2-3, the V gene TRBV5-1, with TRBD1 as a possible D gene (5 bases). This CDR3 has 14 amino acids. Trimming shortened V by 2 bases and J by 2 bases, and 9 bases separated the two germline ends. Looked up from germline, CDR1 is SGHRS and CDR2 is YFSETQ. This CDR3 is CASSFSGFTDTQYF. The CDR3 DNA reads as TGCGCCAGCAGCTTTTCAGGGTTCACAGATACGCAGTATTTT. The full variable domain, completed using reference TRBV5-1 and TRBJ2-3, is KAGVTQTPRYLIKTRGQQVTLSCSPISGHRSVSWYQQTPGQGLQFLFEYFSETQRNKGNFPGRFSGRQFSNSRSEMNVSTLELGDSALYLCASSFSGFTDTQYFGPGTRLTVL.

The chain combines TRBV4-1 with TRBJ2-2; 12 bases are a match to TRBD1. The trim removed 4 bases at V and 4 bases at J, leaving 4 bases unmatched. The CDR3 loop spans 16 amino acids. Germline V CDR1 and CDR2: MGHRA, YSYEKL. In DNA, the CDR3 is TGCGCCAGCAGCCTAATGGGACAGGGGGCCACCGGGGAGCTGTTTTTT. The encoded protein is CASSLMGQGATGELFF.

This sequence joins TRBV30 and TRBJ1-6; possibly TRBD1 for D (5 bases). Germline V CDR1 and CDR2: GTSNPN, SVGIG (reference sequence). With 3 bases removed from V and 9 bases from J, the gap between germline ends came to 12 bases. CDR3 length: 13 amino acids. The CDR3 loop is CAWRQGRGSPLHF. In nucleotides, the CDR3 is TGTGCCTGGAGACAAGGAAGGGGTTCACCCCTCCACTTT. The whole variable domain, filled in from reference TRBV30 and TRBJ1-6, reads SQTIHQWPATLVQPVGSPLSLECTVEGTSNPNLYWYRQAAGRGLQLLFYSVGIGQISSEVPQNLSASRPQDRQFILSSKKLLLSDSGFYLCAWRQGRGSPLHFGNGTRLTVT.